The present T cell receptor (beta chain) was sequenced within a study of beta chain features in type 1 diabetes. About the study: Age and gender were similar between patients and healthy donors, as were cell yields. Whole-study results and caveats: Patients with Type 1 diabetes showed moderately but significantly shorter TCRB CDR3s in all four CD4+ subsets.

All of the isolated RNA was reverse transcribed, so expressed TCRB transcripts were sequenced. Produced via immunoSEQ multiplex PCR; TCRdb's table is partial and in-frame only. The sample comprises some 410,000 clones, around 13% of which are singletons, and roughly 0.036% rests with the top ten. The CDR3 covers 14 residues. Germline CDR1 is LNHDA and CDR2 is SQIVND (reference sequence). The V gene end was trimmed by 9 bases and the J gene end by 1 base; junction bases not matched to a gene: 7. This clone was seen a handful of times. Its antigen is unidentified. The TCR sequence derives from a man aged 25 to 40 in good health. The chain has TRBV19 and TRBJ2-3, with 7 positions matching TRBD2. The sequenced sample consisted of naive CD4+ T cells from blood. The CDR3 here is CASRREQGTDTQYF. DNA for the CDR3: TGTGCCAGCAGGCGGGAGCAAGGCACAGATACGCAGTATTTT. Based on the CDR3 plus reference TRBV19 and TRBJ2-3, the full variable domain is DGGITQSPKYLFRKEGQNVTLSCEQNLNHDAMYWYRQDPGQGLRLIYYSQIVNDFQKGDIAEGYSVSREKKESFPLTVTSAQKNPTAFYLCASRREQGTDTQYFGPGTRLTVL.